This TCR beta chain was retrieved from a study of molecular identifiers for immune sequencing clone quantification. The V and J ends lost 0 bases and 0 bases respectively, with 12 bases between them. This CDR3 is built from 16 residues. Germline V CDR1 and CDR2: SGHRS, YFSETQ. Naive CD8 T cells, phenotype CD8+CD4-CCR7+CD45RA+, were sorted. In preparing bulk TCR libraries, previously described methods and listed TCR primers were used. TCRdb re-called the PCR reads through MiXCR, storing one row per CDR3 protein. The table has about 510,000 distinct CDR3 sequences, about 25% seen once. This clonotype appeared many times.

The specimen sequenced was naive CD8+ T cells from blood, with Jurkat cell RNA spiked in. The subset denotes: FACS-sorted CD8+CD4-CCR7+CD45RA+ naive T cells. The gene calls are TRBV5-1 and TRBJ1-1, with unresolved D. The receptor was derived from a human donor in good health. Some libraries in this study had Jurkat cell RNA spiked in. The CDR3 nucleotides are TGCGCCAGCAGCTTGGCCGAATTAAAGCTGAACACTGAAGCTTTCTTT. This translates into CASSLAELKLNTEAFF.